This TCR beta chain was recovered during a study of blood T cell repertoires in COVID-19. As for the study in general: Samples representing acute and convalescent COVID-19 were sourced from the United States, Italy and Spain.

Authors' processing steps: Reference gene primer amplification gave estimated nucleated cell counts. Some clones are missing from TCRdb's copy, which holds only in-frame ones; the method was immunoSEQ multiplex PCR. Clone size and the V and J calls come from that table; the DNA yielded D and trimming. In the table there are approximately 160,000 clones, about 88% of which are singletons. Cohort 3 donors counted as recovered after two negative PCRs, clearance, or resolved symptoms. J lost 3 bases, V lost 6 bases, and 10 bases had no gene match. The CDR3 is made up of 16 amino acids. The germline V gene has CDR1 KGHSH and CDR2 LQKENI.

This TCR was sampled from a woman aged 50 to 60 who had recovered from COVID-19. The chain combines TRBV18 with TRBJ1-5, with 8 bases fitting TRBD1. The sample comprised PBMCs or T cells enriched from blood (not recorded which). CDR3 sequence reads: CASSPGQGSINQPQHF. CDR3 DNA sequence: TGTGCCAGCTCTCCCGGACAGGGATCCATCAATCAGCCCCAGCATTTT.